Sequencing of this T cell receptor beta chain was carried out in a study of T cells after yellow fever vaccination. Study information: SMART-Seq v4 Ultra Low Input served to prepare low-cell-number fractions.

TCRdb re-called the 5' RACE reads with MiXCR, one entry per CDR3 protein. The data hold about 510,000 distinct CDR3 sequences, with 21% observed a single time. The CDR3 spans 13 residues. In germline, CDR1 is SGHTA, CDR2 FQGNSA. This clonotype was seen ten or more times. The receptor was derived from a man between 18 and 35 years old who received the YFV17D yellow fever vaccine. Sequenced here: PBMCs, sampled approximately 20 days after the first yellow fever vaccination. The V and J genes are TRBV7-2 and TRBJ2-7, with 7 bases that match TRBD1. The CDR3 region has the DNA TGCGCCAGCAGCCGGGACAGTTCCTACGAGCAGTACGTC. Residues: CASSRDSSYEQYV.